Following are 22 T cell receptor beta chains from one sample sequenced in a study of blood T cell repertoires in COVID-19. Some clones are missing from TCRdb's copy, which holds only in-frame ones; the method was immunoSEQ multiplex PCR. The sample holds hundreds of thousands of clones, around 86% seen once. The sample was peripheral blood. These receptors came from a woman aged 25 to 39 with active or convalescent COVID-19.

The gene calls are TRBV5-6 and TRBJ1-1; TRBD1 is a possible D gene (6 bases). Between the trimmed V and J ends, which lost 4 bases and 11 bases, there was a span of 21 bases. The CDR3 sequence is 14 residues long. CDR1 SGHDT and CDR2 YYEEEE come from the germline V gene. CDR3 residues: CASSPAGTNYRAFF. CDR3 DNA: TGTGCCAGCAGCCCCGCCGGGACAAATTACAGGGCTTTCTTT.

V gene TRBV7-9 combines with J gene TRBJ1-1; D uncertain. Germline V gene sequence: CDR1 SEHNR, CDR2 FQNEAQ (reference sequence). The CDR3 is made up of 14 amino acids. Trimming pared 2 bases from V and 2 bases from J, leaving 9 bases between. CDR3 in amino acids: CASSLLRNNTEAFF. CDR3 sequence (DNA): TGTGCCAGCAGCTTACTCAGGAACAACACTGAAGCTTTCTTT.

J is TRBJ1-4 and V is TRBV11-2; D uncertain. From germline, CDR1 is SGHAT and CDR2 FQNNGV. The CDR3 spans 12 residues. Deletions cut 5 bases from V and 4 bases from J, with 5 bases between. In nucleotides, the CDR3 is TGTGCCAGCAGCCACTATAATGAAAAACTGTTTTTT. Protein product: CASSHYNEKLFF.

This chain links TRBV14 with TRBJ1-6; maybe TRBD1 (6 bases). The CDR3 runs to 15 residues. Trimming stripped 4 bases from V and 8 bases from J, with 15 bases between. From germline, CDR1 is SGHDN and CDR2 FVKESK. In nucleotides, the CDR3 is TGTGCCAGCAGCCCATACAGGGCGTCGGATTCACCCCTCCACTTT. It specifies CASSPYRASDSPLHF.

The chain joins TRBV11-2 to TRBJ2-3; 10 bases line up with TRBD1. After removal of 5 bases from V and 4 bases from J, the junction contained 6 bases not matched to a gene. The length of the CDR3 is 15 residues. Germline V CDR1 and CDR2: SGHAT, FQNNGV. This CDR3 reads CASSPGQGPSDTQYF. CDR3 coding DNA: TGTGCCAGCAGCCCGGGACAGGGGCCTTCAGATACGCAGTATTTT. Complete variable domain (other parts from reference TRBV11-2 and TRBJ2-3): EAGVAQSPRYKIIEKRQSVAFWCNPISGHATLYWYQQILGQGPKLLIQFQNNGVVDDSQLPKDRFSAERLKGVDSTLKIQPAKLEDSAVYLCASSPGQGPSDTQYFGPGTRLTVL.

The gene calls are TRBV19 and TRBJ2-1; 10 bases map to TRBD1. The trim removed 3 bases at V and 4 bases at J, leaving 9 bases unmatched. The CDR3 contains 17 residues. Germline CDR1 and CDR2: LNHDA and SQIVND (reference sequence). The CDR3 protein is CASSIGSRDRGYNEQFF. The CDR3 region has the DNA TGTGCCAGTAGTATCGGGTCTAGGGACAGGGGATACAATGAGCAGTTCTTC.

This chain links TRBV7-9 with TRBJ2-1, with a tentative D call TRBD1 (6 bases). The V end lost 4 bases, the J end lost 2 bases, and 9 bases lay between the germline ends. Germline V gives CDR1 SEHNR, CDR2 FQNEAQ (reference sequence). The CDR3 is made up of 14 amino acids. The CDR3 protein is CASSSRDTYNEQFF. The CDR3 nucleotides are TGTGCCAGCAGCTCCCGGGACACCTACAATGAGCAGTTCTTC.

The V and J genes are TRBV19 and TRBJ2-7; D may be TRBD1 (5 bases). This CDR3 spans 14 amino acids. Per the germline V gene, CDR1 is LNHDA and CDR2 is SQIVND (reference sequence). Trimming took 5 bases from V and 0 from J, leaving 11 bases between them. The CDR3 DNA follows: TGTGCCAGTAGTGTTGACAGTCCCTCCTACGAGCAGTACTTC. This encodes CASSVDSPSYEQYF. The full variable domain, its missing parts supplied by reference TRBV19 and TRBJ2-7, is DGGITQSPKYLFRKEGQNVTLSCEQNLNHDAMYWYRQDPGQGLRLIYYSQIVNDFQKGDIAEGYSVSREKKESFPLTVTSAQKNPTAFYLCASSVDSPSYEQYFGPGTRLTVT.

The chain is built from TRBV27 and TRBJ1-1; D call uncertain. Per the germline V gene, CDR1 is MNHEY and CDR2 is SMNVEV (reference sequence). Trimming took 7 bases from V and 2 from J, leaving 14 bases between them. The CDR3 has 14 residues. The CDR3 sequence: CASTMRRDNTEAFF. As DNA, the CDR3 is TGTGCCAGCACTATGAGGAGGGATAACACTGAAGCTTTCTTT.

This chain links TRBV10-2 with TRBJ2-5; 8 nucleotides line up with TRBD2. V lost 2 bases, J lost 5 bases, and 10 bases stayed unmatched. The CDR3 runs 16 residues. Germline CDR1 is WSHSY and CDR2 is SAAADI. The CDR3 loop reads CASSERSGGRLETQYF. As DNA, the CDR3 is TGCGCCAGCAGTGAGCGTTCCGGCGGGAGGTTGGAGACCCAGTACTTC.

This clone was detected only a few times. The CDR3 DNA is TGTGCCAGCAGTTACGGAACAGGAGATAGCACCGGGGAGCTGTTTTTT. Translation gives CASSYGTGDSTGELFF. The V and J genes are TRBV6-5 and TRBJ2-2; maybe TRBD1 (5 bases). CDR3 length: 16 residues. Trimming cost V 2 bases and J 4 bases, with 14 bases left between them. The germline V gene has CDR1 MNHEY and CDR2 SVGAGI.

This rearrangement joins TRBV5-1 to TRBJ2-5, with 9 nucleotides matching TRBD2. V dropped 0 bases and J dropped 3; count of bases not matched to a gene: 3. The CDR3 has 15 amino acids. CDR1 and CDR2 from the germline V gene are SGHRS and YFSETQ. CDR3 coding DNA: TGCGCCAGCAGCTTGGTGTTAGCGGGGGAAGAGACCCAGTACTTC. Residues: CASSLVLAGEETQYF. Variable domain in full (rest from reference TRBV5-1 and TRBJ2-5): KAGVTQTPRYLIKTRGQQVTLSCSPISGHRSVSWYQQTPGQGLQFLFEYFSETQRNKGNFPGRFSGRQFSNSRSEMNVSTLELGDSALYLCASSLVLAGEETQYFGPGTRLLVL.

The V and J genes are TRBV6-6 and TRBJ1-1; D is perhaps TRBD1 (6 bases). The ends were cut back, 5 bases at V and 5 bases at J, with 9 bases in the middle. Germline V gene data show CDR1 as MNHNY and CDR2 as SVGAGI (reference sequence). The CDR3 extends over 12 amino acids. DNA for the CDR3: TGTGCCAGCAGTAACAGGGAGACTGAAGCTTTCTTT. Its translation is CASSNRETEAFF.

This clone was found a few times. The chain has TRBV5-1 and TRBJ1-2, with D hard to call. The CDR3 is 15 amino acids. CDR1 and CDR2 (germline): SGHRS, YFSETQ. V dropped 0 bases and J dropped 8 bases, with 17 bases sitting between them. CDR3 residues: CASSLVPGREAGYTF. The CDR3 nucleotides are TGCGCCAGCAGCTTGGTCCCCGGGAGGGAGGCGGGCTACACCTTC.

The rearrangement uses TRBV4-1 and TRBJ1-5; D ambiguous. V gave up 0 bases and J gave up 2 bases, with 8 bases separating them. The CDR3 is made up of 15 amino acids. Per the germline V gene, CDR1 is MGHRA and CDR2 is YSYEKL. CDR3 residues: CASSQDGGGNQPQHF. The CDR3 DNA reads TGCGCCAGCAGCCAAGATGGAGGAGGCAATCAGCCCCAGCATTTT.

The chain combines TRBV5-4 with TRBJ2-2; 8 nucleotides match TRBD1. From germline, CDR1 is SGHNT and CDR2 YYREEE (reference sequence). The CDR3 loop spans 13 amino acids. J gave up 5 bases and V 5 bases, and 2 bases lay outside the gene matches. The CDR3 DNA is TGTGCCAGCAGACGGGACAGGACCGGGGAGCTGTTTTTT. Translated: CASRRDRTGELFF.

This chain connects TRBV12-3 or TRBV12-4 to TRBJ2-5; 7 nucleotides match TRBD1. Unmatched junction bases numbered 5, after V lost 5 bases and J lost 5 bases. This CDR3 comprises 13 residues. This chain's CDR3 is CASSMTGQETQYF. The CDR3 DNA reads as TGTGCCAGCAGTATGACAGGGCAGGAGACCCAGTACTTC.

V gene TRBV19 combines with J gene TRBJ2-1; TRBD2 agrees at 11 bases. This CDR3 region has 17 residues. V lost 5 bases to trimming and J lost 4 bases; unmatched junction nucleotides: 10. In germline, CDR1 is LNHDA, CDR2 SQIVND (reference sequence). CDR3 sequence: CASSGYSRLAGYNEQFF. The CDR3, as DNA: TGTGCCAGTAGTGGGTATTCGAGACTAGCGGGATACAATGAGCAGTTCTTC.

The rearrangement links TRBV5-1 to TRBJ2-7; D is possibly TRBD2 (5 bases). This CDR3 comprises 14 residues. The germline V gene encodes CDR1 SGHRS and CDR2 YFSETQ. V dropped 0 bases and J dropped 6 bases, with 13 bases sitting between them. CDR3 protein: CASSLALSGIEQYF. In DNA form, the CDR3 reads TGCGCCAGCAGCTTGGCCCTGTCGGGGATCGAGCAGTACTTC.

The gene calls are TRBV7-9 and TRBJ1-2; the match to TRBD1 covers 11 bases. CDR1 is SEHNR and CDR2 is FQNEAQ in the germline V gene (reference sequence). The ends lost 5 bases at V and 6 bases at J; junction bases unmatched: 8. CDR3 length: 15 residues. The CDR3 is CASSSVDRGQNGYTF. The CDR3, as DNA: TGTGCCAGCAGCAGTGTGGACAGGGGGCAGAATGGCTACACCTTC.

The chain carries TRBV11-3 and TRBJ2-5; 9 positions agree with TRBD1. Germline V gene lookup returns CDR1 SGHNT and CDR2 YENEEA. The V segment lost 5 bases and the J segment 5 bases; nucleotides outside the gene matches: 9. The CDR3 runs to 15 residues. This CDR3 is CASSLGQGGRETQYF. As DNA, the CDR3 is TGTGCCAGCAGCCTGGGACAGGGAGGACGGGAGACCCAGTACTTC.

There are a few counts of this clone. This chain links TRBV3-1 (or the pseudogene TRBV3-2) with TRBJ2-1, with 8 bases identical to TRBD2. The CDR3 is made up of 19 amino acids. Trimming at V came to 0 bases and at J to 4 bases, leaving 14 bases not matched to a gene. Germline CDR1 LGHDT, CDR2 YNNKEL (reference sequence). CDR3 nucleotides: TGTGCCAGCAGCCAAGATAAGGGATTTGAAGCGGGGGCATACAATGAGCAGTTCTTC. Translation: CASSQDKGFEAGAYNEQFF.